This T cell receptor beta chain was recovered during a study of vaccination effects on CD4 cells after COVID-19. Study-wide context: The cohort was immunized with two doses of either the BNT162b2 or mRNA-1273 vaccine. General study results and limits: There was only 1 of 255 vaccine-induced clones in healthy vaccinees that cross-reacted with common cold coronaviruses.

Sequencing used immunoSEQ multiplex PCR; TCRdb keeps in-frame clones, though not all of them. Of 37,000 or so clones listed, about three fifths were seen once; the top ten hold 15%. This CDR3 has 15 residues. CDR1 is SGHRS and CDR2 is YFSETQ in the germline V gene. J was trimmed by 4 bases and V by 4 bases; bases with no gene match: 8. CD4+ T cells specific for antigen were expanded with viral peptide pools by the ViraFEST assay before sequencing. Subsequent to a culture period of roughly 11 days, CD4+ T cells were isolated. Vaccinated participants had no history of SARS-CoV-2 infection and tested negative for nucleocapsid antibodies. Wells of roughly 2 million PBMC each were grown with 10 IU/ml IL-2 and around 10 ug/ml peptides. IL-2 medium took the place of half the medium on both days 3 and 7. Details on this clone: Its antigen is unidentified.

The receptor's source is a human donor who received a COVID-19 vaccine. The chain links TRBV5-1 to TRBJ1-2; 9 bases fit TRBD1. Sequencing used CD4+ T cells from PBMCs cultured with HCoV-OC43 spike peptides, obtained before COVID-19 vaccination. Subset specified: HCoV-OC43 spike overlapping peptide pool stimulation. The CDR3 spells CASSTGQGRGYGYTF. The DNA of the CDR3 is TGCGCCAGCAGCACCGGACAGGGGCGAGGCTATGGCTACACCTTC.